The rows below give T cell receptor beta chains drawn from one sample of a study of immunodeficiency. Profiled with immunoSEQ multiplex PCR; TCRdb holds only in-frame clones, not every one. The table records 2,000 to 3,000 clones, approximately 85% of them present only once. Source material: CD4+ T cells from blood. The receptor source for this set is a girl aged 5 to 17 with POLD1 deficiency. Both conserved end residues are part of each CDR3. Fields, in order: D gene, clone size, V gene, J gene, CDR3 DNA, CDR3 protein. The D gene is left open where the match is weak. Clone size appears in some rows only: once, few, many, or a class for an expanded clone.

d_gene: -
abundance: once
v_gene: TRBV2
j_gene: TRBJ2-1
CDR3nt: TGTGCCAGCAGTGAAGTACAGCAGTTCTTC
CDR3aa: CASSEVQQFF

d_gene: -
abundance: -
v_gene: TRBV18
j_gene: TRBJ1-6
CDR3nt: TGTGCCAGCTCACCACAGAGGGATGGGTCCCTCCACTTT
CDR3aa: CASSPQRDGSLHF

d_gene: TRBD2
abundance: -
v_gene: TRBV7-2
j_gene: TRBJ2-2
CDR3nt: TGTGCCAGCAGCTTAGAACTAGCGGGTAACACCGGGGAGCTGTTTTTT
CDR3aa: CASSLELAGNTGELFF

d_gene: -
abundance: few
v_gene: TRBV3-1/TRBV3-2
j_gene: TRBJ2-7
CDR3nt: TGTGCCAGCAGTCCCGGGACCTACGAGCAGTACTTC
CDR3aa: CASSPGTYEQYF

d_gene: TRBD1
abundance: -
v_gene: TRBV24-1
j_gene: TRBJ2-7
CDR3nt: TGTGCCACCATACCATCATATAGGGACAGCTCCTACGAGCAGTACTTC
CDR3aa: CATIPSYRDSSYEQYF

d_gene: TRBD1
abundance: few
v_gene: TRBV28
j_gene: TRBJ2-7
CDR3nt: TGTGCCAGCAGGTCCGGGACAGGGAACTACGAGCAGTACTTC
CDR3aa: CASRSGTGNYEQYF

d_gene: -
abundance: -
v_gene: TRBV7-2
j_gene: TRBJ2-3
CDR3nt: TGTGCCAGCAGCTTAGGCTCTAGCACAGATACGCAGTATTTT
CDR3aa: CASSLGSSTDTQYF

d_gene: -
abundance: -
v_gene: TRBV7-8
j_gene: TRBJ1-2
CDR3nt: TGTGCCAGCAGCTTAGGTAGACTCTATGGCTACACCTTC
CDR3aa: CASSLGRLYGYTF

d_gene: -
abundance: -
v_gene: TRBV6-6
j_gene: TRBJ2-7
CDR3nt: TGTGCCAGCAGTGCCAGGTACGAGCAGTACTTC
CDR3aa: CASSARYEQYF

d_gene: TRBD1
abundance: -
v_gene: TRBV19
j_gene: TRBJ2-4
CDR3nt: TGTGCCAGTAGTGAGAGGGGACAGGGCGCTAAAAACATTCAGTACTTC
CDR3aa: CASSERGQGAKNIQYF

d_gene: -
abundance: -
v_gene: TRBV6-5
j_gene: TRBJ1-1
CDR3nt: TGTGCCAGCAGTTACTCGGCATCCACGAACACTGAAGCTTTCTTT
CDR3aa: CASSYSASTNTEAFF

d_gene: TRBD2
abundance: -
v_gene: TRBV24-1
j_gene: TRBJ2-5
CDR3nt: TGTGCCACCAGTGATTTGAGGGGAGGGAAAGAGACCCAGTACTTC
CDR3aa: CATSDLRGGKETQYF

d_gene: -
abundance: -
v_gene: TRBV3-1/TRBV3-2
j_gene: TRBJ1-3
CDR3nt: TGTGCCAGCAGCCCTGTGGGGCAGGGGAATGGGCGAAACACCATATATTTT
CDR3aa: CASSPVGQGNGRNTIYF

d_gene: -
abundance: -
v_gene: TRBV7-3
j_gene: TRBJ2-1
CDR3nt: TGTGCCAGCAGCTCCCTGGGGCCCGCCATCCACAATGAGCAGTTCTTC
CDR3aa: CASSSLGPAIHNEQFF